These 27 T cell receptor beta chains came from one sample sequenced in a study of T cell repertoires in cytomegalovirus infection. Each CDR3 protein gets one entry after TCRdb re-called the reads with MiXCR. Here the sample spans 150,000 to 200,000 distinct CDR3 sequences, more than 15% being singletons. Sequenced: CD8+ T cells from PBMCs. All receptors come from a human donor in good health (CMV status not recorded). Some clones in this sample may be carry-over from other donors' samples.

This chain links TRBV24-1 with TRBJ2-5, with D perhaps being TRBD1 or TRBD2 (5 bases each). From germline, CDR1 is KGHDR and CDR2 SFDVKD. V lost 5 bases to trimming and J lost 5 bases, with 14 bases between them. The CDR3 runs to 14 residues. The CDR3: CATSGDLGDETQYF. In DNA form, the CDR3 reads TGTGCCACCAGTGGGGACCTTGGCGATGAGACCCAGTACTTC.

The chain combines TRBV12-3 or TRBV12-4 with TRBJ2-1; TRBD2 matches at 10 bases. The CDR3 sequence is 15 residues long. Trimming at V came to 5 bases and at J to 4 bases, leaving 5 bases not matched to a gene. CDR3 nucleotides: TGTGCCAGCAGTCCGCCTAGCGGGGGATACAATGAGCAGTTCTTC. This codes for CASSPPSGGYNEQFF.

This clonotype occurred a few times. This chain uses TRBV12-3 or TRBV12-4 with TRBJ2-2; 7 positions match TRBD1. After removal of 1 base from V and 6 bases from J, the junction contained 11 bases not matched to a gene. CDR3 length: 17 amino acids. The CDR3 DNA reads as TGTGCCAGCAGTTTAGGACCGGGACAGTGGACCCCCGGGGAGCTGTTTTTT. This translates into CASSLGPGQWTPGELFF.

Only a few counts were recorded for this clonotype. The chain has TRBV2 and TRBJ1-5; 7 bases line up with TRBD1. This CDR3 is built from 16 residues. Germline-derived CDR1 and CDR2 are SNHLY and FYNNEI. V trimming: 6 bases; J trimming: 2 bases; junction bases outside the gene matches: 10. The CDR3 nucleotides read TGTGCCAGCAGGCAACAGGGGAAGGTGGGCAATCAGCCCCAGCATTTT. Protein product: CASRQQGKVGNQPQHF.

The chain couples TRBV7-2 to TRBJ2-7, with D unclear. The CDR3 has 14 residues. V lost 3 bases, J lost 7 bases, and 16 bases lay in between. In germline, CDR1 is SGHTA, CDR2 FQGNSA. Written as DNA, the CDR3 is TGTGCCAGCAGCTTCACCTTAGTGAGTGGGGAGCAGTACTTC. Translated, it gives CASSFTLVSGEQYF.

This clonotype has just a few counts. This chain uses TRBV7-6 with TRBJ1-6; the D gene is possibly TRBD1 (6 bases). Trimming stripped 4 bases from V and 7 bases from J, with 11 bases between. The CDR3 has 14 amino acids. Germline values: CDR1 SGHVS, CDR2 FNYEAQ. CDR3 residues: CASSSQGLNSPLHF. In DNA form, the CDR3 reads TGTGCCAGCAGCTCGCAGGGGTTGAATTCACCCCTCCACTTT.

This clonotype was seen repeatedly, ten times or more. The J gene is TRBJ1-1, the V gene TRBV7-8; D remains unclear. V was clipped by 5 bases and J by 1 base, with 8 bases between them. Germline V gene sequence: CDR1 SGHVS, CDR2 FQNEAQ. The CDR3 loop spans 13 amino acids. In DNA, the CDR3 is TGTGCCAGCAGCCCTGGGCCGAACACTGAAGCTTTCTTT. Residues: CASSPGPNTEAFF. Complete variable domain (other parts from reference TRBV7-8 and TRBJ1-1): GAGVSQSPRYKVAKRGQDVALRCDPISGHVSLFWYQQALGQGPEFLTYFQNEAQLDKSGLPSDRFFAERPEGSVSTLKIQRTQQEDSAVYLCASSPGPNTEAFFGQGTRLTVV.

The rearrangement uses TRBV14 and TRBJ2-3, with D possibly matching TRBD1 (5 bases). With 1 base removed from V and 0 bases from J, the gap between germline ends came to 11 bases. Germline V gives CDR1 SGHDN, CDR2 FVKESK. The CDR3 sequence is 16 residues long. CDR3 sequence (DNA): TGTGCCAGCAGCCAAGCCCCCTACAGGAGCACAGATACGCAGTATTTT. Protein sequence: CASSQAPYRSTDTQYF.

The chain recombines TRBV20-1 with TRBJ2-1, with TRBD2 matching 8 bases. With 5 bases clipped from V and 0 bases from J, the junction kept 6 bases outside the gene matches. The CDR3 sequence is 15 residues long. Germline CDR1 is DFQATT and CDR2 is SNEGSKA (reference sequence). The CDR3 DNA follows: TGCAGTGCTCTGGGACTAGGGGGCTCCTACAATGAGCAGTTCTTC. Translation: CSALGLGGSYNEQFF.

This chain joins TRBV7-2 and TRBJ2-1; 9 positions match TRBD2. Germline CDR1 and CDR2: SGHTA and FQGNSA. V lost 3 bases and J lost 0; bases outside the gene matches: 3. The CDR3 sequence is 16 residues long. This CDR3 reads CASSLNSGSSYNEQFF. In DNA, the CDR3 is TGTGCCAGCAGCTTGAATAGCGGGAGCTCCTACAATGAGCAGTTCTTC.

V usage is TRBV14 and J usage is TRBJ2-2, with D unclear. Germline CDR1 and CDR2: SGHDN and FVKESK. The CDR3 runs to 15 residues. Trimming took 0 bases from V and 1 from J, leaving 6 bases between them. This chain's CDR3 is CASSQDPGNTGELFF. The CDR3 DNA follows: TGTGCCAGCAGCCAAGATCCAGGGAACACCGGGGAGCTGTTTTTT.

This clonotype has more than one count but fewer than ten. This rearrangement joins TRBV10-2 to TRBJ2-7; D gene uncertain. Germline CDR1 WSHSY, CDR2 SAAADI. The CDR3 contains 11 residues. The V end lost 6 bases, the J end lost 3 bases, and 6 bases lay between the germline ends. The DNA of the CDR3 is TGCGCCAGCAGAGCCGACTACGAGCAGTACTTC. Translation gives CASRADYEQYF.

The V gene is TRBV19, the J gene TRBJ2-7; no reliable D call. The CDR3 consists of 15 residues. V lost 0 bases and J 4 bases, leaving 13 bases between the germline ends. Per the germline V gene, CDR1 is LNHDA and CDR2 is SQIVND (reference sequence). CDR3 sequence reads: CASSIEDGALYEQYF. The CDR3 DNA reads TGTGCCAGTAGTATAGAAGACGGAGCATTGTACGAGCAGTACTTC. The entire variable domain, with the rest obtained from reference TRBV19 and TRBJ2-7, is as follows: DGGITQSPKYLFRKEGQNVTLSCEQNLNHDAMYWYRQDPGQGLRLIYYSQIVNDFQKGDIAEGYSVSREKKESFPLTVTSAQKNPTAFYLCASSIEDGALYEQYFGPGTRLTVT.

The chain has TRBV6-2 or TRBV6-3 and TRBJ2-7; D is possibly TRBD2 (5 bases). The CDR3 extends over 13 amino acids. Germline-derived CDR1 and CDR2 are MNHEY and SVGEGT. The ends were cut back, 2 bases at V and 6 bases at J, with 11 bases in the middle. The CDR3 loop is CASSYREIGEQYF. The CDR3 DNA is TGTGCCAGCAGTTACCGGGAAATAGGCGAGCAGTACTTC.

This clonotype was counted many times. For the CDR3, the DNA is TGTGCCAGCCGACAGTACAATGAGCAGTTCTTC. Encoded protein: CASRQYNEQFF. The chain joins TRBV7-2 to TRBJ2-1; the D gene is possibly TRBD1 (5 bases). This CDR3 spans 11 amino acids. Germline V gives CDR1 SGHTA, CDR2 FQGNSA. V lost 8 bases, J lost 4 bases, and 6 bases lay in between.

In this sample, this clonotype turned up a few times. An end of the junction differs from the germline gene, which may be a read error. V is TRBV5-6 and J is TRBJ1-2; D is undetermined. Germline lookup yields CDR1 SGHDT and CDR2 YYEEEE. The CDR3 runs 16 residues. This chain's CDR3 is CAGSLLMDDDNYGYTF. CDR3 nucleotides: TGTGCCGGCAGCTTGCTGATGGACGATGACAACTATGGCTACACCTTC.

CDR3 coding DNA: TGTGCCAGCAGCCAGGACAGGGGGCCTGAAGGTTACACTGAAGCTTTCTTT. Translating it yields CASSQDRGPEGYTEAFF. V is TRBV2 and J is TRBJ1-1; 11 bases agree with TRBD1. V lost 6 bases and J lost 3; bases outside the gene matches: 12. Germline CDR1 reads SNHLY; CDR2 reads FYNNEI. The CDR3 sequence is 17 residues long.

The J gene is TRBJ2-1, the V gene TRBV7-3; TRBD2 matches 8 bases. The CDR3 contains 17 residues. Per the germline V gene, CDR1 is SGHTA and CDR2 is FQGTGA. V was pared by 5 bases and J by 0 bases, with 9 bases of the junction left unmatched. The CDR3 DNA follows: TGTGCCAGCAGCCCCCGGGCGGGAGGCAGCTCCTACAATGAGCAGTTCTTC. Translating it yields CASSPRAGGSSYNEQFF. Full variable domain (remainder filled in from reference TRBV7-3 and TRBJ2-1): GAGVSQTPSNKVTEKGKYVELRCDPISGHTALYWYRQSLGQGPEFLIYFQGTGAADDSGLPNDRFFAVRPEGSVSTLKIQRTERGDSAVYLCASSPRAGGSSYNEQFFGPGTRLTVL.

CDR3 nucleotides: TGTGCCAGCAGCTTAGGGGCCGTCTATAATTCACCCCTCCACTTT. It yields the protein CASSLGAVYNSPLHF. V is TRBV7-2 and J is TRBJ1-6; no reliable D call. CDR3 length: 15 residues. CDR1 is SGHTA, CDR2 FQGNSA, per germline. V dropped 1 base and J dropped 3 bases, with 7 bases sitting between them.

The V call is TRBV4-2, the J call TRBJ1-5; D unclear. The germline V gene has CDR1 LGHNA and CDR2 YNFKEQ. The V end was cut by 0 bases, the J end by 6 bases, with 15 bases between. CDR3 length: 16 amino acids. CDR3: CASSQDRAGVTQPQHF. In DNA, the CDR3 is TGTGCCAGCAGCCAAGATCGAGCGGGAGTGACTCAGCCCCAGCATTTT.

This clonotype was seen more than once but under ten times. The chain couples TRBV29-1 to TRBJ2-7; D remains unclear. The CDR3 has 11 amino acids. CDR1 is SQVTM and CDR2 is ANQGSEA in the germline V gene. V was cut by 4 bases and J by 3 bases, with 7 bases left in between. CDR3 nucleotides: TGCAGCGTTGCGGGTGACTACGAGCAGTACTTC. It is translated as CSVAGDYEQYF.

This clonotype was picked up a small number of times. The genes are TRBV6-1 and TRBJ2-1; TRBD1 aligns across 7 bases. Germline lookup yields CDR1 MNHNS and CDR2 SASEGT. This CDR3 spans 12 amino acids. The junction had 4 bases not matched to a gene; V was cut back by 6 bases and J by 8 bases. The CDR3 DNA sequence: TGTGCCAGCAGAGGGGGCCTCGATGAGCAGTTCTTC. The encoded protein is CASRGGLDEQFF.

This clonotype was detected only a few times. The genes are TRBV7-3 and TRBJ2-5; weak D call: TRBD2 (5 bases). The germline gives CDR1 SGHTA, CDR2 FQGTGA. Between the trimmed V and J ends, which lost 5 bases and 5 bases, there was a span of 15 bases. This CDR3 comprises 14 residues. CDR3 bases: TGTGCCAGCAGCCCGAGTGGTGGCGGGGAGACCCAGTACTTC. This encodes CASSPSGGGETQYF. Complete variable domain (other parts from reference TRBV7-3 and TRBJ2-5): GAGVSQTPSNKVTEKGKYVELRCDPISGHTALYWYRQSLGQGPEFLIYFQGTGAADDSGLPNDRFFAVRPEGSVSTLKIQRTERGDSAVYLCASSPSGGGETQYFGPGTRLLVL.

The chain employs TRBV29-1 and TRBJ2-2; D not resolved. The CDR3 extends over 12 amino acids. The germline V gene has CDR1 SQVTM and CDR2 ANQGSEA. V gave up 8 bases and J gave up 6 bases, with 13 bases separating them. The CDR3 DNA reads TGCAGCTCTGCAGAAAATCCCGGGGAGCTGTTTTTT. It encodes CSSAENPGELFF.

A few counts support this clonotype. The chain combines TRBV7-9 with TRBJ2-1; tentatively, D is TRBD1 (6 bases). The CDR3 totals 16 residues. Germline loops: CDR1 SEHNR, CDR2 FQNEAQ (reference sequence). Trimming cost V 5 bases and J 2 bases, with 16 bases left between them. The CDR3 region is CASSEPGQTPYNEQFF. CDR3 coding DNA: TGTGCCAGCAGCGAGCCGGGACAAACTCCCTACAATGAGCAGTTCTTC.

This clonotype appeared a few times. The CDR3 DNA follows: TGTGCCAGCAGCCAAGATTGGAGACAGAGGCCCGAAGCAGATACGCAGTATTTT. It specifies CASSQDWRQRPEADTQYF. V gene TRBV14 combines with J gene TRBJ2-3, with TRBD1 as a possible D gene (5 bases). CDR3 length: 18 residues. Deletions cut 0 bases from V and 4 bases from J, with 20 bases between. CDR1 and CDR2 (germline): SGHDN, FVKESK. The full variable domain, completed using reference TRBV14 and TRBJ2-3, is EAGVTQFPSHSVIEKGQTVTLRCDPISGHDNLYWYRRVMGKEIKFLLHFVKESKQDESGMPNNRFLAERTGGTYSTLKVQPAELEDSGVYFCASSQDWRQRPEADTQYFGPGTRLTVL.

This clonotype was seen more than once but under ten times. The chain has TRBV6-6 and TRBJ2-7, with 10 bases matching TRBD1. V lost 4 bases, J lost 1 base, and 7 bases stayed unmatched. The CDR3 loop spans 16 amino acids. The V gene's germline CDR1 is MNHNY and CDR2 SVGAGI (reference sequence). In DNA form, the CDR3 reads TGTGCCAGCAGTTCTCCGGACAGGGGGATATCCTACGAGCAGTACTTC. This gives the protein CASSSPDRGISYEQYF.